This T cell receptor (beta chain) came from a study of cytomegalovirus exposure and HLA in healthy donors. As to this clone: Its antigen is still unknown. The junction departs from germline at one end; a sequencing error may be responsible.

CDR1 and CDR2 from the germline V gene are MNHNS and SASEGT. The CDR3 contains 14 residues. 13 Jbeta primers and 60 Vbeta primers were used for the PCR. The assay was immunoSEQ multiplex PCR, and TCRdb's table has in-frame clones only and misses some. The data show under 150,000 clones, 82% seen once. General study points: Later analysis placed DRB1 highest and HLA-C lowest in TCR association rates, which differed by HLA locus. Sequences of the TCR beta chain were said to predict the HLA-A and HLA-B alleles of most subjects accurately. Some segments of the V type, notably TRBV6-2 and TRBV6-3, were excluded as indistinguishable.

The sequenced sample was PBMCs. The J gene is TRBJ2-3, the V gene TRBV6-1; D is possibly TRBD1 (7 bases). The source is a boy aged 10-17 years in good health and CMV-seronegative. CDR3 amino acids: CASSETGLGGGRNF. CDR3 in DNA: TGTGCCAGCAGTGAGACCGGGCTAGGAGGGGGCAGGAATTTT.